This T cell receptor (beta chain) was obtained from a study of preoperative IRX-2 immunotherapy in early breast cancer. The CDR3 extends over 14 amino acids. V was trimmed by 4 bases and J by 2 bases, leaving 12 bases between them. The germline V gene has CDR1 SGHRS and CDR2 YFSETQ. The treatment is: preoperative locoregional IRX-2 cytokine immunotherapy. Patients received preoperative, locoregional IRX-2 cytokine immunotherapy in a phase Ib study. Profiled with immunoSEQ multiplex PCR; TCRdb holds only in-frame clones, not every one. The table shows 40,000 to 45,000 clones, with approximately 80% occurring only once.

The receptor's source is a human donor with breast cancer. The chain combines TRBV5-1 with TRBJ1-2; tentatively, D is TRBD1 (5 bases). This specimen consisted of tumor tissue, obtained after IRX-2 immunotherapy. CDR3: CASSDQGVNYGYTF. CDR3 nucleotide sequence: TGCGCCAGCAGCGATCAGGGTGTCAACTATGGCTACACCTTC.